This section outlines one TCR beta chain sequence together with its context. Symptom resolution, clearance, or two negative PCRs marked donors in Cohort 3 as recovered. Assay used: immunoSEQ multiplex PCR; TCRdb lists only in-frame clones, some missing. The data contain 290,000 or so clones, about nine tenths of them singletons. Germline CDR1 reads MDHEN; CDR2 reads SYDVKM. This CDR3 comprises 15 residues. V gave up 5 bases and J gave up 8 bases, with 16 bases separating them. These data belong to a study of blood T cell repertoires in COVID-19. The chain combines TRBV28 with TRBJ1-6; D gene ambiguous. The sample consisted of PBMCs or T cells enriched from blood (not recorded which). This TCR came from a woman aged 25 to 39 who had recovered from COVID-19. The CDR3 DNA sequence: TGTGCCAGCAGTCCCGGTGAGGCGGGAGATTCACCCCTCCACTTT. Translating it yields CASSPGEAGDSPLHF.